These 13 T cell receptor beta chains share one sample of origin, sequenced in a study of blood T cell repertoires in COVID-19 (dated by TCRdb to the early 2020s). The protocol used for the library was the immunoSEQ multiplex PCR assay. The table was pulled from immuneACCESS by TCRdb, which kept in-frame rearrangements only. Such tables lose some clones; where checked, under half of the loss comes from unresolved V genes, and the rest has no known cause. For this sample the table gives 290,000 or so clones, of which approximately 90% were detected only once. The ten largest make up around 2.1% of the sample. The sequenced sample was peripheral blood. The receptor set was obtained from a man aged 18 to 29 with active or convalescent COVID-19.

This chain uses TRBV27 with TRBJ1-6; maybe TRBD1 (6 bases). In germline, CDR1 is MNHEY, CDR2 SMNVEV (reference sequence). Trimming stripped 4 bases from V and 7 bases from J, with 17 bases between. The CDR3 has 16 amino acids. CDR3 sequence (DNA): TGTGCCAGCAGTTCCTCTACAGGGTTAGTCAATTCACCCCTCCACTTT. Amino acids: CASSSSTGLVNSPLHF.

The chain has TRBV19 and TRBJ2-1; weak D call: TRBD2 (5 bases). V shed 4 bases and J shed 0 bases, with 19 bases lying between them. Germline assignment: CDR1 LNHDA and CDR2 SQIVND (reference sequence). CDR3 size: 18 residues. The DNA of the CDR3 is TGTGCCAGTAGTACCCCTCGGAGTCGGCGGGCCTCCTACAATGAGCAGTTCTTC. Its protein is CASSTPRSRRASYNEQFF.

V gene TRBV4-2 combines with J gene TRBJ2-7; D perhaps matches TRBD2 (5 bases). The CDR3 contains 15 residues. The germline gives CDR1 LGHNA, CDR2 YNFKEQ. Trimming left V 1 base short and J 2 bases short, with 12 bases between. The CDR3 bases are TGTGCCAGCAGCCAAGGGTGGAGGAAACCCTACGAGCAGTACTTC. Protein: CASSQGWRKPYEQYF.

A single count supports this clone. The chain employs TRBV27 and TRBJ1-1; the match to TRBD1 covers 7 bases. The J segment lost 5 bases and the V segment lost 6 bases, leaving 9 bases of the junction unmatched. The CDR3 sequence is 14 residues long. CDR1 is MNHEY, CDR2 SMNVEV, per germline (reference sequence). The CDR3 region is CASRPGGLITEAFF. The CDR3 nucleotides read TGTGCCAGCAGACCAGGGGGATTGATTACTGAAGCTTTCTTT.

The V gene is TRBV5-1, the J gene TRBJ2-4; D possibly corresponds to TRBD2 (6 bases). V was cut by 3 bases and J by 9 bases, with 13 bases left in between. The CDR3 is 13 residues long. CDR1 is SGHRS and CDR2 is YFSETQ in the germline V gene. The CDR3 reads CASSWERGSIQYF. The CDR3, as DNA: TGCGCCAGCAGCTGGGAACGGGGGAGCATTCAGTACTTC. Using reference TRBV5-1 and TRBJ2-4 for the parts outside the CDR3, the full variable domain is KAGVTQTPRYLIKTRGQQVTLSCSPISGHRSVSWYQQTPGQGLQFLFEYFSETQRNKGNFPGRFSGRQFSNSRSEMNVSTLELGDSALYLCASSWERGSIQYFGAGTRLSVL.

This chain connects TRBV5-8 to TRBJ2-7, with a tentative D call TRBD2 (5 bases). This CDR3 has 11 amino acids. Germline CDR1 SGHTS, CDR2 YDEGEE. V lost 6 bases, J lost 2 bases, and 6 bases lay in between. CDR3 in DNA: TGTGCCAGCACCGGGGCCTACGAGCAGTACTTC. Amino acid sequence: CASTGAYEQYF.

The chain employs TRBV7-8 and TRBJ2-1; TRBD2 aligns across 12 bases. In germline, CDR1 is SGHVS, CDR2 FQNEAQ. The trim removed 3 bases at V and 2 bases at J, leaving 5 bases unmatched. This CDR3 contains 17 residues. The CDR3 DNA reads TGTGCCAGCAGCTTTCCGACTAGCGGGGGTGCCTACAATGAGCAGTTCTTC. It codes for CASSFPTSGGAYNEQFF.

This clone is a singleton in its sample. The chain carries TRBV7-6 and TRBJ2-7; TRBD2 agrees at 14 bases. The germline CDR1 and CDR2 sequences are SGHVS and FNYEAQ. The V and J ends lost 4 bases and 0 bases, in that order; junction bases with no gene match: 14. The CDR3 is 20 amino acids. The CDR3 sequence: CASSSSGGLAGAFFSYEQYF. The CDR3 DNA follows: TGTGCCAGCAGCTCCTCTGGGGGACTAGCGGGGGCCTTTTTCTCCTACGAGCAGTACTTC.

V gene TRBV7-6 combines with J gene TRBJ2-5; D remains ambiguous. This CDR3 spans 17 amino acids. The germline V gene has CDR1 SGHVS and CDR2 FNYEAQ. V was clipped by 3 bases and J by 1 base, with 18 bases between them. DNA of the CDR3: TGTGCCAGCAGCTTCGCGCTAGAAAAGGATTCCCAAGAGACCCAGTACTTC. Protein sequence: CASSFALEKDSQETQYF.

This sequence joins TRBV7-8 and TRBJ1-2; D may be TRBD1 (5 bases). Germline V lookup: CDR1 SGHVS, CDR2 FQNEAQ. Trimming removed 4 bases from V and 4 bases from J, with 13 bases in between. The CDR3 length is 14 residues. CDR3 in DNA: TGTGCCAGCAGCTCCCCAGGGTTGAGCTATGGCTACACCTTC. It is translated as CASSSPGLSYGYTF. Full variable domain (rest looked up from reference TRBV7-8 and TRBJ1-2): GAGVSQSPRYKVAKRGQDVALRCDPISGHVSLFWYQQALGQGPEFLTYFQNEAQLDKSGLPSDRFFAERPEGSVSTLKIQRTQQEDSAVYLCASSSPGLSYGYTFGSGTRLTVV.

The V and J genes are TRBV3-1 (or the pseudogene TRBV3-2) and TRBJ2-7, with D perhaps matching TRBD1 (6 bases). The V end was cut by 4 bases, the J end by 3 bases, with 10 bases between. CDR3 length equals 13 residues. Per germline, CDR1 LGHDT and CDR2 YNNKEL (reference sequence). The CDR3 protein is CASSPRDNYEQYF. The CDR3 coding sequence is TGTGCCAGCAGCCCCCGGGACAACTACGAGCAGTACTTC.

The J gene is TRBJ1-2, the V gene TRBV12-3 or TRBV12-4, with a tentative D call TRBD1 (5 bases). Trimming stripped 8 bases from V and 4 bases from J, with 14 bases between. The CDR3 length is 13 residues. The CDR3 spells CASAAGLTYGYTF. CDR3 bases: TGTGCCAGCGCCGCAGGGCTCACCTATGGCTACACCTTC.

Worth noting for this clone: Additional DNA sequences in this sample encode the identical CDR3. V gene TRBV2 combines with J gene TRBJ2-7, with a possible D match to TRBD2 (5 bases). CDR3 length: 11 residues. Germline CDR1 reads SNHLY; CDR2 reads FYNNEI. With 6 bases removed from V and 4 bases from J, the gap between germline ends came to 7 bases. CDR3: CASRGRYEQYF. The DNA for the CDR3 is TGTGCCAGCAGGGGGAGATACGAGCAGTACTTC.